This T cell receptor (beta chain) is drawn from a study of T cell responses to AZD1222 COVID-19 vaccine. Study findings and constraints: Within unmutated variant regions lay the reported targets of nearly half of spike-specific TCRs.

Repertoires were generated with immunoSEQ multiplex PCR, while TCRdb's copy carries only in-frame clones and drops some. The repertoire includes 150,000 to 200,000 clones, around 92% of them detected once, and around 0.9% sits in the top ten. The CDR3 covers 15 residues. V gave up 3 bases and J gave up 8 bases, with 18 bases separating them. Germline values: CDR1 SGDLS, CDR2 YYNGEE. In regard to this clone: What it recognizes is unknown.

This chain links TRBV9 with TRBJ2-1; no firm D call. This TCR came from an adult in good health. Sequences were derived from peripheral blood, sampled on day 0 of AZD1222 vaccination. This chain's CDR3 is CASSATYGSFDEQFF. The CDR3 bases are TGTGCCAGCAGCGCCACCTACGGCTCGTTCGATGAGCAGTTCTTC.